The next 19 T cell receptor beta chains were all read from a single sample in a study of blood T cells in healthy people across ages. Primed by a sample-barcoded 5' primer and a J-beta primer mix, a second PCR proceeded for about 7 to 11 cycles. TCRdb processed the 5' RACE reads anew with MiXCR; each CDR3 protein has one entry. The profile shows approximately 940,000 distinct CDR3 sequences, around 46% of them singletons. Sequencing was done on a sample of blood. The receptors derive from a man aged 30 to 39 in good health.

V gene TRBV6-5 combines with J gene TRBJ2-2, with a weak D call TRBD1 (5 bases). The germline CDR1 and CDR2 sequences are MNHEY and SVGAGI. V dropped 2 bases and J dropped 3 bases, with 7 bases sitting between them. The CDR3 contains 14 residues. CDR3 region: CASSYLTDTGELFF. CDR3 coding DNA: TGTGCCAGCAGTTACCTGACAGACACCGGGGAGCTGTTTTTT.

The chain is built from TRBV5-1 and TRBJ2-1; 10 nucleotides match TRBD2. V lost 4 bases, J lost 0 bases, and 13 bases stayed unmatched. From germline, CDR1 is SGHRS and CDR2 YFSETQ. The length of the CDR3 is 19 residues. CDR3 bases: TGCGCCAGCAGCCGCGAAAGCGGGGGGGCTCTCAGCTCCTACAATGAGCAGTTCTTC. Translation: CASSRESGGALSSYNEQFF.

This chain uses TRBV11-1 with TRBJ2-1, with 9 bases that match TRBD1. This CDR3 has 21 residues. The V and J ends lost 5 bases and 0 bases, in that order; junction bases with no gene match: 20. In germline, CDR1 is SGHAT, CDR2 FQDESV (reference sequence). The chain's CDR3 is CASSQPKVPGQGMGSYNEQFF. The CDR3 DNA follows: TGTGCCAGCAGCCAACCCAAGGTCCCGGGACAGGGAATGGGCTCCTACAATGAGCAGTTCTTC.

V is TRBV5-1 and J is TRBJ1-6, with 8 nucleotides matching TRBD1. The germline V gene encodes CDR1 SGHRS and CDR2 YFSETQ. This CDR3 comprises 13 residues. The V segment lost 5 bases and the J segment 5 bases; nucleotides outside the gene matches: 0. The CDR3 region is CASRTGDNSPLHF. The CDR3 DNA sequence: TGCGCCAGCAGGACAGGGGATAATTCACCCCTCCACTTT. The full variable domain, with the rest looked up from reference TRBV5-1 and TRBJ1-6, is KAGVTQTPRYLIKTRGQQVTLSCSPISGHRSVSWYQQTPGQGLQFLFEYFSETQRNKGNFPGRFSGRQFSNSRSEMNVSTLELGDSALYLCASRTGDNSPLHFGNGTRLTVT.

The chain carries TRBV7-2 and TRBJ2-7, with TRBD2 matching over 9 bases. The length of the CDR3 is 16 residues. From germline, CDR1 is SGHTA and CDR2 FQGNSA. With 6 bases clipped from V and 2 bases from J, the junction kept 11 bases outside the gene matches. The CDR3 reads CASRFSGSGGAYEQYF. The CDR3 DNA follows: TGTGCCAGCAGATTCTCGGGTAGCGGGGGTGCCTACGAGCAGTACTTC.

The CDR3 region is CASSYGTSVPDTQYF. CDR3 sequence (DNA): TGTGCCAGCAGTTACGGGACTAGCGTACCAGATACGCAGTATTTT. The chain couples TRBV6-6 to TRBJ2-3; 10 nucleotides agree with TRBD2. In germline, CDR1 is MNHNY, CDR2 SVGAGI (reference sequence). The CDR3 is made up of 15 amino acids. V shed 2 bases, J shed 4 bases, and the junction held 3 bases outside the gene matches.

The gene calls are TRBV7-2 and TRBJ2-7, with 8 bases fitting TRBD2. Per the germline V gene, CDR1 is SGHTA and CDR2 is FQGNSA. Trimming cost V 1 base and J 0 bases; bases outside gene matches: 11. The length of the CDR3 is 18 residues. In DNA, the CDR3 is TGTGCCAGCAGCTTAGTAGCTAGCGGGCCACTGAACTCCTACGAGCAGTACTTC. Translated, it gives CASSLVASGPLNSYEQYF.

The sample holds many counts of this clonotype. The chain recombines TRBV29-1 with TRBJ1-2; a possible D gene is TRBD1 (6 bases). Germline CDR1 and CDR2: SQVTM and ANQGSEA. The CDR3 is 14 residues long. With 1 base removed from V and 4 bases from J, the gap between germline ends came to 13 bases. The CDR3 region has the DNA TGCAGCGTTGAAGGGGGCAGGGGCAGCTATGGCTACACCTTC. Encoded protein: CSVEGGRGSYGYTF.

CDR3 region: CASSQSPPSEQYF. CDR3 bases: TGCGCCAGCAGCCAAAGCCCCCCTTCCGAGCAGTACTTC. The chain is built from TRBV4-1 and TRBJ2-7; no definite D call. There are 13 residues in the CDR3. The germline gives CDR1 MGHRA, CDR2 YSYEKL. V was cut by 2 bases and J by 6 bases, with 11 bases left in between.

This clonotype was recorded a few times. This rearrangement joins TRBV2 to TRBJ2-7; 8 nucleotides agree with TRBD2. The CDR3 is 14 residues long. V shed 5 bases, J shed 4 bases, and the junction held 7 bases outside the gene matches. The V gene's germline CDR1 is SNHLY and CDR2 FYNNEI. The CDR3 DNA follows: TGTGCCAGCAGTCTTCGGGGGGGCTGGTACGAGCAGTACTTC. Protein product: CASSLRGGWYEQYF.

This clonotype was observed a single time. The CDR3 reads CASSFSTGGDEQYF. CDR3 DNA: TGCGCCAGCAGCTTTTCGACAGGGGGCGACGAGCAGTACTTC. The V call is TRBV5-1, the J call TRBJ2-5; TRBD1 aligns across 10 bases. The J call may be faulty, since TRBJ2-7 better matches the DNA end. Per germline, CDR1 SGHRS and CDR2 YFSETQ. CDR3 size: 14 residues.

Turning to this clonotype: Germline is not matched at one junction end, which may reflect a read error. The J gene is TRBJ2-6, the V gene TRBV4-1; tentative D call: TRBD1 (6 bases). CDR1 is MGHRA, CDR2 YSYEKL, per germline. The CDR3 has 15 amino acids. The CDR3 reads CASSQGGSGANVLTF. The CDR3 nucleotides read TGTGCCAGCAGCCAAGGGGGATCTGGGGCCAACGTCCTGACTTTC.

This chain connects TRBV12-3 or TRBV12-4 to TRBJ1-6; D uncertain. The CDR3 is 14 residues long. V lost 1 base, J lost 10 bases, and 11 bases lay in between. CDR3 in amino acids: CASSLGGKPSPLHF. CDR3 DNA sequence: TGTGCCAGCAGTTTAGGTGGGAAACCCTCACCCCTCCACTTT.

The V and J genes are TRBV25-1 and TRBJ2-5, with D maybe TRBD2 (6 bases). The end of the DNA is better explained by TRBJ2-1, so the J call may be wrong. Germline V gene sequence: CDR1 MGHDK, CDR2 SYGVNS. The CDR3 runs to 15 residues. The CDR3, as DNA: TGTGCCAGCAGTCCCGGCGGGACGGTGCAAGAGACCCAGTTCTTC. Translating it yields CASSPGGTVQETQFF.

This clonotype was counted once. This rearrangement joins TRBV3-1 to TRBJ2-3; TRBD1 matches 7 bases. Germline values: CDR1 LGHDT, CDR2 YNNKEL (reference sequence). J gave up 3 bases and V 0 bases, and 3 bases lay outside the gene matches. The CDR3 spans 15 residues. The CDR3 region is CASSQEPGGTDTQYF. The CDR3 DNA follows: TGTGCCAGCAGCCAAGAGCCAGGGGGTACAGATACGCAGTATTTT.

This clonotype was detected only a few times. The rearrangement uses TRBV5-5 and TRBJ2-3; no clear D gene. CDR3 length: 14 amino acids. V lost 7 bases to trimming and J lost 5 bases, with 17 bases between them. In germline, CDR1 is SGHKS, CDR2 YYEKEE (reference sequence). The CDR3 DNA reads TGTGCCAGCGGTCGAGAACTAATCGGAGATACGCAGTATTTT. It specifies CASGRELIGDTQYF. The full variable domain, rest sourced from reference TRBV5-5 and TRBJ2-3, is DAGVTQSPTHLIKTRGQQVTLRCSPISGHKSVSWYQQVLGQGPQFIFQYYEKEERGRGNFPDRFSARQFPNYSSELNVNALLLGDSALYLCASGRELIGDTQYFGPGTRLTVL.

CDR3 DNA: TGCAGTGCTAGAGCCGGATCCGGTTCCGTAGAGACCCAGTACTTC. As protein: CSARAGSGSVETQYF. The chain employs TRBV20-1 and TRBJ2-5; unclear D gene. CDR3 length: 15 amino acids. V shed 1 base and J shed 4 bases, with 16 bases lying between them. Germline-derived CDR1 and CDR2 are DFQATT and SNEGSKA (reference sequence).

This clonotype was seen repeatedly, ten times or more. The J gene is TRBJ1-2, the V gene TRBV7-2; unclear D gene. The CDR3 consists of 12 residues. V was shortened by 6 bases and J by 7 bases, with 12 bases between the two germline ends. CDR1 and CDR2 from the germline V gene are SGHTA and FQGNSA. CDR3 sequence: CASSSYRGGYTF. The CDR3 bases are TGTGCCAGCAGTTCGTACAGAGGTGGCTACACCTTC.

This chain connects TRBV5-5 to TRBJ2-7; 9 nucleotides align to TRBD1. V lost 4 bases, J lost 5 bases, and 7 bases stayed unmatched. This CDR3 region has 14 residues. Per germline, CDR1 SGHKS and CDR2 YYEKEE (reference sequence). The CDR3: CASSRDRGINEQYF. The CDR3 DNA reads TGTGCCAGCAGCCGCGACAGGGGGATCAACGAGCAGTACTTC.